Sequencing of this T cell receptor (beta chain) was carried out in a study of CD8+ T cells in alopecia areata. Study observations and caveats: Scalp repertoires also include resident alphabeta T cells from normal skin. Relative to mice, TCR sharing across patients was less clear, a difference possibly HLA-related.

Treatment in this sample: oral pan-JAK inhibitor, 5-10 mg twice daily. On this clone: No antigen is known for it.

This CDR3 is 14 amino acids long. The germline gives CDR1 SEHNR, CDR2 FQNEAQ (reference sequence). The V gene end was trimmed by 5 bases and the J gene end by 5 bases; junction bases not matched to a gene: 5. Extraction and reverse transcription of RNA yielded cDNA as the sequencing template. Assay: immunoSEQ multiplex PCR; the TCRdb copy retains only in-frame clones and omits some. Of more than 200,000 clones listed, 40% to 45% are singletons. Sample: CD4+ T cells sorted from blood, taken at approximately week 36, from a patient treated with tofacitinib. This sequence joins TRBV7-9 and TRBJ2-3, with 9 bases that match TRBD2. This receptor was identified in a human donor with alopecia areata. The CDR3 is CASSQGLALDTQYF. The CDR3, as DNA: TGTGCCAGCAGCCAGGGACTAGCACTAGATACGCAGTATTTT.